What follows are 9 T cell receptor beta chains derived from one specimen sequenced in a study of regulatory T cells in long-lasting Graves disease. Indicated time point: newly diagnosed GD, antithyroid drugs for less than 3 months. Preparation of the TCR library used RNA extracted from PBMCs. Both iRepertoire HTBI primers and Arm-PCR of CDR3 regions were used to build the TCR beta libraries. TCRdb ran MiXCR on the multiplex PCR reads and lists one entry per CDR3 protein. The sample lists approximately 480,000 distinct CDR3 sequences; 15% to 20% were seen once. The sample was also reused in another study, on T cells in Graves' hyperthyroidism and ophthalmopathy.

The input for sequencing was peripheral blood mononuclear cells (PBMCs), taken at new diagnosis, from a patient treated with antithyroid drugs. These receptors were collected from a man aged 35-49 years with Graves disease.

This clonotype was counted at least ten times. The chain has TRBV7-3 and TRBJ2-3; 9 bases fit TRBD2. CDR1 is SGHTA and CDR2 is FQGTGA in the germline V gene. V dropped 1 base and J dropped 6; count of bases not matched to a gene: 8. The CDR3 loop spans 16 amino acids. The CDR3 DNA follows: TGTGCCAGCAGCTTAATGGGCGGGGGGGGGCAGGATACGCAGTATTTT. Amino acids: CASSLMGGGGQDTQYF. Variable domain in full (rest from reference TRBV7-3 and TRBJ2-3): GAGVSQTPSNKVTEKGKYVELRCDPISGHTALYWYRQSLGQGPEFLIYFQGTGAADDSGLPNDRFFAVRPEGSVSTLKIQRTERGDSAVYLCASSLMGGGGQDTQYFGPGTRLTVL.

This clonotype was counted many times. The genes are TRBV14 and TRBJ2-7; D is perhaps TRBD1 or TRBD2 (5 bases each). The germline gives CDR1 SGHDN, CDR2 FVKESK. The CDR3 runs 16 residues. V was shortened by 3 bases and J by 1 base, with 16 bases between the two germline ends. This chain's CDR3 is CASSQRTGTGSYEQYF. In DNA form, the CDR3 reads TGTGCCAGCAGCCAGAGGACCGGGACGGGGTCCTACGAGCAGTACTTC.

A few counts support this clonotype. The rearrangement joins TRBV9 to TRBJ1-6; maybe TRBD1 (5 bases). V gave up 1 base and J gave up 5 bases, with 10 bases separating them. The CDR3 has 15 amino acids. Germline V gives CDR1 SGDLS, CDR2 YYNGEE. Here the CDR3 DNA reads TGTGCCAGCAGCGTACAGGGAGCGAATAATTCACCCCTCCACTTT. Its protein product is CASSVQGANNSPLHF.

This clonotype was recorded at least ten times. The chain is built from TRBV11-2 and TRBJ2-7; 12 bases line up with TRBD2. Looked up from germline, CDR1 is SGHAT and CDR2 is FQNNGV. Unmatched junction bases numbered 6, after V lost 2 bases and J lost 4 bases. CDR3 length: 16 residues. CDR3 sequence (DNA): TGTGCCAGCAGCTTACTCGGACTAGCGGGACCATACGAGCAGTACTTC. It translates to CASSLLGLAGPYEQYF.

This chain joins TRBV29-1 and TRBJ1-2; D perhaps matches TRBD1 (6 bases). Trimming took 5 bases from V and 4 from J, leaving 14 bases between them. Germline V gene sequence: CDR1 SQVTM, CDR2 ANQGSEA. The CDR3 loop spans 13 amino acids. This CDR3 reads CSVSGEWAYGYTF. The CDR3 nucleotides read TGCAGCGTTTCAGGGGAGTGGGCCTATGGCTACACCTTC.

Concerning this clonotype: A far larger clone differs by one base, so this is likely a read error. This chain joins TRBV7-9 and TRBJ2-5, with 14 positions matching TRBD2. Germline V gene lookup returns CDR1 SEHNR and CDR2 FQNEAQ (reference sequence). The CDR3 sequence is 16 residues long. The CDR3 region has the DNA TGTGCCAGCAGTTTATCGGGGACTAGCGGGAGAGGGACCCGGTACTTC. It specifies CASSLSGTSGRGTRYF.

This clonotype has at least ten counts. The gene calls are TRBV15 and TRBJ2-3; D not certain. The CDR3 has 14 residues. The V gene lost 0 bases and the J gene lost 1 base, with 5 bases spanning the gap. Germline lookup yields CDR1 LNHNV and CDR2 YYDKDF (reference sequence). The chain's CDR3 is CATSRELGTDTQYF. The CDR3 DNA is TGTGCCACCAGCAGAGAGTTAGGCACAGATACGCAGTATTTT.

This clonotype has a count of ten or more. V is TRBV2 and J is TRBJ1-4; D unresolved. The CDR3 has 12 amino acids. Germline V lookup: CDR1 SNHLY, CDR2 FYNNEI. Trimming removed 0 bases at V and 8 bases at J, with 4 bases between. The CDR3, as DNA: TGTGCCAGCAGTGAAGCAAGAGAAAAACTGTTTTTT. Translating it yields CASSEAREKLFF.

The rearrangement joins TRBV28 to TRBJ2-6; possibly TRBD1 or TRBD2 for D (6 bases each). CDR1 is MDHEN, CDR2 SYDVKM, per germline. The CDR3 sequence is 14 residues long. V shed 3 bases and J shed 13 bases, with 16 bases lying between them. CDR3 in amino acids: CASSFYGGQGVLTF. The CDR3 DNA reads TGTGCCAGCAGTTTTTATGGGGGGCAAGGGGTCCTGACTTTC.